A selection of T cell receptor beta chains follows, all from one sample in a study of cytomegalovirus exposure and HLA in healthy donors. Data came from immunoSEQ multiplex PCR; TCRdb stores just in-frame clones and leaves some out. Of approximately 110,000 clones detected, around 79% appear once; the ten largest clones hold over 3%. Sequenced input: PBMCs. These receptor sequences come from a woman aged 40 to 50 in good health and CMV-seronegative. CDR3s include the opening cysteine and the closing phenylalanine or tryptophan. D genes are given only for firm matches. Clone size is given for some rows only: seen once, a few or many times, or a class if the clone is expanded.

TRBV2	NA	few	TRBJ2-7	CASLLNVASSAYEQYF	TGTGCCAGTCTTTTGAACGTGGCTAGCTCGGCCTACGAGCAGTACTTC
TRBV30	NA	few	TRBJ1-3	CAWRGQFSGNTIYF	TGTGCCTGGAGGGGGCAGTTCTCTGGAAACACCATATATTTT
TRBV28	TRBD2	once	TRBJ2-1	CASSPIAGEHTNEQFF	TGTGCCAGCAGTCCGATAGCGGGAGAGCACACCAATGAGCAGTTCTTC
TRBV7-2	TRBD2	NA	TRBJ2-5	CASSLGLAGGRGETQYF	TGTGCCAGCAGCTTGGGACTAGCGGGGGGCCGGGGGGAGACCCAGTACTTC
TRBV4-1	NA	few	TRBJ2-7	CASSQEWPYEQYF	TGCGCCAGCAGCCAAGAATGGCCCTACGAGCAGTACTTC
TRBV5-1	NA	NA	TRBJ1-1	CASSLRAGAMNTEAFF	TGCGCCAGCAGCTTAAGGGCAGGGGCCATGAACACTGAAGCTTTCTTT
TRBV30	NA	few	TRBJ2-1	CAWNAGSSYNEQFF	TGTGCCTGGAATGCGGGAAGCTCCTACAATGAGCAGTTCTTC
TRBV28	NA	NA	TRBJ2-2	CASSFPARAGDTGELFF	TGTGCCAGCAGTTTCCCGGCGCGGGCAGGGGACACCGGGGAGCTGTTTTTT
TRBV19	NA	NA	TRBJ1-2	CASRLSQGSYGYTF	TGTGCCAGTCGCCTCTCCCAGGGTTCCTATGGCTACACCTTC
TRBV7-9	TRBD1	NA	TRBJ1-1	CASSLTYRGQELNTEAFF	TGTGCCAGCAGCTTAACCTACAGGGGGCAAGAATTGAACACTGAAGCTTTCTTT
TRBV2	NA	NA	TRBJ2-3	CASRQSTDTQYF	TGTGCCAGCAGACAGAGCACAGATACGCAGTATTTT
TRBV4-2	NA	NA	TRBJ1-1	CASSLTKQTVCTEAFF	TGTGCCAGCAGCTTGACGAAACAGACCGTTTGTACTGAAGCTTTCTTT
TRBV28	NA	few	TRBJ1-5	CASSFTREEQPQHF	TGTGCCAGCAGTTTTACCAGGGAGGAACAGCCCCAGCATTTT
TRBV5-1	NA	NA	TRBJ2-1	CASSLGYRAAYNEQFF	TGCGCCAGCAGCTTGGGGTACAGGGCCGCCTACAATGAGCAGTTCTTC
TRBV5-4	NA	few	TRBJ2-5	CASSFFQQETQYF	TGTGCCAGCAGCTTTTTCCAACAAGAGACCCAGTACTTC
TRBV29-1	NA	NA	TRBJ2-3	CSVEGQGTDTQYF	TGCAGCGTTGAGGGGCAGGGCACAGATACGCAGTATTTT
TRBV19	NA	once	TRBJ1-2	CASSIGFSEAGNTF	TGTGCCAGTAGTATAGGTTTCTCAGAGGCTGGCAACACCTTC
TRBV19	NA	NA	TRBJ1-4	CASMSSGATNEKLFF	TGTGCCAGTATGTCTTCAGGCGCAACTAATGAAAAACTGTTTTTT
TRBV7-2	NA	NA	TRBJ1-2	CASRSGTGSYGYTF	TGTGCCAGCAGATCCGGAACAGGGTCCTATGGCTACACCTTC
TRBV9	NA	NA	TRBJ1-1	CASTSEGVTEAFF	TGTGCCAGCACCTCCGAGGGTGTCACTGAAGCTTTCTTT